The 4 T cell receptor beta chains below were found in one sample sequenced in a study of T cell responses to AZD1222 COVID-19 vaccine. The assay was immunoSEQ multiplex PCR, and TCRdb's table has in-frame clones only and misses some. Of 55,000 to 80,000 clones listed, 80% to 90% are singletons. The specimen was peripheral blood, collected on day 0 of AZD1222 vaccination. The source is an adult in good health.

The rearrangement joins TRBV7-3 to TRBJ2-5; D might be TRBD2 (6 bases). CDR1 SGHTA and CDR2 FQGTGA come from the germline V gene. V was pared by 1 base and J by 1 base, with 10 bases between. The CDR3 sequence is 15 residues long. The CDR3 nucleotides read TGTGCCAGCAGCTTAAGAGGTAGCGGCCAAGAGACCCAGTACTTC. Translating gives CASSLRGSGQETQYF.

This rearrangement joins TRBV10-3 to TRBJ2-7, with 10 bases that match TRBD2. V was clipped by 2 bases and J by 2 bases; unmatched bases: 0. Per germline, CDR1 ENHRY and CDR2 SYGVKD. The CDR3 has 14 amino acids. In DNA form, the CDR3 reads TGTGCCATCAGTGAGACTAGCGGGACCTACGAGCAGTACTTC. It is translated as CAISETSGTYEQYF.

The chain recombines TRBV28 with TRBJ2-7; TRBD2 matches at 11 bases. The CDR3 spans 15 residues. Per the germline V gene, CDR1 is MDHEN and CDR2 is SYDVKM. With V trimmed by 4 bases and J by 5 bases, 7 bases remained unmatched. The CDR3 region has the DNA TGTGCCAGCAGTTCATTAGCGGGGGGGCTTGACGAGCAGTACTTC. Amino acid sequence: CASSSLAGGLDEQYF. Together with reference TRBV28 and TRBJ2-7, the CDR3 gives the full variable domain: DVKVTQSSRYLVKRTGEKVFLECVQDMDHENMFWYRQDPGLGLRLIYFSYDVKMKEKGDIPEGYSVSREKKERFSLILESASTNQTSMYLCASSSLAGGLDEQYFGPGTRLTVT.

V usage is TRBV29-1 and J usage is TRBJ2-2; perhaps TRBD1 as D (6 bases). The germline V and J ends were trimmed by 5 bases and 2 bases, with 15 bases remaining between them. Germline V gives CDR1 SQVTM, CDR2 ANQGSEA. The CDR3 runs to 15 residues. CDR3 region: CSVLETGANTGELFF. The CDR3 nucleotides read TGCAGCGTTTTGGAGACAGGAGCTAACACCGGGGAGCTGTTTTTT.